The rows below give T cell receptor beta chains drawn from one sample of a study of tumor-infiltrating lymphocytes in primary liver carcinoma. TCRdb itself ran the multiplex PCR reads through MiXCR, one entry per CDR3 protein. This table holds about 37,000 distinct CDR3 sequences, 60% to 80% found once. The sequenced material came from tumor-adjacent normal liver tissue. Receptors were obtained from a man in his forties with primary liver carcinoma and hepatitis B virus infection. Both conserved end residues are part of each CDR3. Fields, in order: clone size, D gene, J gene, V gene, CDR3 protein, CDR3 DNA. A D gene is named only where the DNA matches it firmly. Clone size is not always given. Where it is, it says once, few, many or a class for expanded clones.

>.|TRBD2|TRBJ2-5|TRBV29-1
CSVRTSGSWTETQHF
TGCAGCGTTCGGACTAGCGGGAGTTGGACAGAGACCCAGCACTTC
>.|.|TRBJ2-1|TRBV11-3
CASSPGLAGFPYNEQFF
TGTGCCAGCAGCCCCGGACTGGCGGGCTTCCCCTACAATGAGCAGTTCTTC
>medium-sized|.|TRBJ2-2|TRBV12-3/TRBV12-4
CASSYSVGTGELFF
TGTGCCAGCAGTTACTCCGTGGGCACCGGGGAGCTGTTTTTT
>.|.|TRBJ2-2|TRBV12-3/TRBV12-4
CASSGRVTGYTGELFF
TGTGCCAGCAGTGGCCGCGTAACGGGATATACCGGGGAACTGTTTTTT
>.|TRBD1|TRBJ2-7|TRBV11-2
CASSLTLEGASEQYF
TGTGCCAGCAGCTTAACCCTAGAGGGGGCTAGCGAGCAGTACTTC
>.|TRBD1|TRBJ2-1|TRBV6-1
CASSGGTGDEQSF
TGTGCCAGCAGTGGAGGGACAGGGGATGAGCAGTCCTTC
>once|TRBD2|TRBJ2-2|TRBV11-1
CVSSPSGGAPGELFF
TGTGTCAGCAGTCCCTCGGGGGGTGCACCCGGGGAGCTGTTTTTT
>medium-sized|TRBD1|TRBJ2-7|TRBV29-1
CSVEEMTGPGGRQYF
TGCAGCGTTGAAGAAATGACAGGGCCCGGTGGACGACAGTACTTC
>.|.|TRBJ2-3|TRBV12-3/TRBV12-4
CASSLVQATDTQIF
TGTGCCAGCAGTTTAGTCCAGGCCACAGATACGCAGATTTTT
>few|TRBD1|TRBJ1-5|TRBV19
CASRTGTGYNSNQPQHF
TGTGCCAGTAGGACGGGGACAGGGTACAATAGCAATCAGCCCCAGCATTTT
>.|TRBD2|TRBJ2-1|TRBV11-1
CTSSIGKASGASRFGNEQFF
TGTACCAGCAGCATAGGAAAGGCTAGCGGGGCCTCGCGGTTCGGCAATGAGCAGTTCTTC
>.|.|TRBJ1-2|TRBV5-6
CASSGRDVEYGYTF
TGTGCCAGCAGTGGCCGGGATGTAGAGTATGGCTACACCTTC
>.|.|TRBJ1-1|TRBV30
CVWKGDNTEAFF
TGTGTCTGGAAGGGCGATAATACTGAAGCTTTCTTT
>.|TRBD1|TRBJ2-5|TRBV11-1
CASSLRGDRGETQYF
TGTGCCAGCAGCTTACGGGGCGACAGGGGAGAGACCCAGTACTTC
>.|.|TRBJ2-7|TRBV29-1
CSIVDTPGEQYF
TGCAGCATTGTGGACACACCCGGCGAGCAATACTTC